Included here is one T cell receptor beta chain sequence, with context. Its antigen is still unknown. The CDR3 length is 15 residues. Germline V CDR1 and CDR2: SGHTS, YDEGEE. The junction had 4 bases not matched to a gene; V was cut back by 4 bases and J by 3 bases. PCR used 60 Vbeta primers and 13 Jbeta primers. Profiling relied on immunoSEQ multiplex PCR, and the TCRdb table lists in-frame clones only, not all of them. The sample records around 170,000 clones, around 72% being singletons. The data derive from a study of cytomegalovirus exposure and HLA in healthy donors. Study-wide points: A later analysis by the authors found several of the most significant clusters apparently linked to common viral pathogens. Later analysis placed DRB1 highest and HLA-C lowest in TCR association rates, which differed by HLA locus. The study dropped some indistinguishable V segments, TRBV6-2 and TRBV6-3 among them. Associated with cytomegalovirus, according to the listing, were 164 TCR beta chains.

The chain joins TRBV5-8 to TRBJ2-1; 10 nucleotides agree with TRBD2. This receptor was identified in a woman aged 45-59 years in good health and CMV-seropositive. The sample consisted of PBMCs. The CDR3 protein is CASSLAGVVYNEQFF. CDR3 nucleotides: TGTGCCAGCAGCCTAGCGGGGGTCGTCTACAATGAGCAGTTCTTC.